This T cell receptor beta chain was recovered during a study of shared clonotypes between healthy human individuals. Study observations and caveats: Across subsets, estimated richness was generally greater for naive than for memory populations.

For this clone: The antigen is unknown.

Germline-derived CDR1 and CDR2 are SGHAT and FQNNGV. The CDR3 sequence is 15 residues long. V lost 4 bases to trimming and J lost 2 bases; unmatched junction nucleotides: 7. Using approximately 200 ng DNA, 32,000 or so T cell genomes, the sorted-subset replicate PCRs were run. This table comes from immunoSEQ multiplex PCR, and its TCRdb copy is limited to in-frame clones, with some not included. The sample shows hundreds of thousands of clones, approximately 96% of them seen only once. CD8 cells classed as naive were CD45RO-negative and positively selected for CCR7, excluding terminally differentiated effector memory CD45RA+ cells.

The sequencing input was naive CD8+ T cells sorted from blood. The sequence came from a woman aged 25 to 39 in good health. The gene calls are TRBV11-2 and TRBJ2-7, with 8 bases identical to TRBD1. For the CDR3, the DNA is TGTGCCAGCAGCTCAGGACAGGGCTCAACCTACGAGCAGTACTTC. Amino acid sequence: CASSSGQGSTYEQYF. Full variable domain (rest looked up from reference TRBV11-2 and TRBJ2-7): EAGVAQSPRYKIIEKRQSVAFWCNPISGHATLYWYQQILGQGPKLLIQFQNNGVVDDSQLPKDRFSAERLKGVDSTLKIQPAKLEDSAVYLCASSSGQGSTYEQYFGPGTRLTVT.